The TCR beta chain described here comes from a study of a mutant IDH1 vaccine in newly diagnosed glioma. Study-level background: An approximately 62% male, around 38% female split and a mean age of 40.4 years characterized treated patients.

The method was immunoSEQ multiplex PCR; TCRdb's version includes in-frame clones alone and lacks a portion of them. The sample contains tens of thousands of clones, around 70% of which appear only once. As to this clone: Its matching antigen is unknown.

Time point meaning: week 11, during vaccination. Each dose delivered 300 ug of mutant IDH1 20-mer peptide subcutaneously with imiquimod. The TCR originated in a man between 18 and 29 years old with glioma. Some clones in this sample may be carry-over from other donors' samples. Here the sequenced sample was peripheral blood mononuclear cells (PBMCs), taken from a glioma patient whose treatment included an IDH1 peptide vaccine.

This CDR3 is CAWSFWNTEAFF. CDR3 sequence (DNA): TGTGCCTGGAGTTTTTGGAACACTGAAGCTTTCTTT. This chain connects TRBV30 to TRBJ1-1; the D is unclear. Germline-derived CDR1 and CDR2 are GTSNPN and SVGIG (reference sequence). The CDR3 covers 12 residues. V lost 2 bases to trimming and J lost 1 base, with 5 bases between them. The whole variable domain, remainder taken from reference TRBV30 and TRBJ1-1, is SQTIHQWPATLVQPVGSPLSLECTVEGTSNPNLYWYRQAAGRGLQLLFYSVGIGQISSEVPQNLSASRPQDRQFILSSKKLLLSDSGFYLCAWSFWNTEAFFGQGTRLTVV.